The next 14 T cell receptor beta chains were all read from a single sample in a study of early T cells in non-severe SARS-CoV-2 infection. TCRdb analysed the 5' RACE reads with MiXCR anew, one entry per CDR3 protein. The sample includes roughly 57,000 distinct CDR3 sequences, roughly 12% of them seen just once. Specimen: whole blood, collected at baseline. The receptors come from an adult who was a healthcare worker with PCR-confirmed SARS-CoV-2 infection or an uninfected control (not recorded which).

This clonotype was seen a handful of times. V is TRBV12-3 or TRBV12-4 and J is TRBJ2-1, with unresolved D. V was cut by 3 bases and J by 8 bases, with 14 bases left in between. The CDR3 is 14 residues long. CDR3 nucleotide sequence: TGTGCCAGCAGTTTGGGTGGCAGCGTAGATGAGCAGTTCTTC. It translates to CASSLGGSVDEQFF.

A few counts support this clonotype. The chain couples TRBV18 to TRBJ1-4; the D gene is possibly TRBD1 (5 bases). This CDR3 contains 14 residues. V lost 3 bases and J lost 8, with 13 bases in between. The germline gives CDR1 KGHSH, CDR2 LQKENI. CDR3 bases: TGTGCCAGCTCACCTCAGGCCAGGGAAGAAAAACTGTTTTTT. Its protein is CASSPQAREEKLFF.

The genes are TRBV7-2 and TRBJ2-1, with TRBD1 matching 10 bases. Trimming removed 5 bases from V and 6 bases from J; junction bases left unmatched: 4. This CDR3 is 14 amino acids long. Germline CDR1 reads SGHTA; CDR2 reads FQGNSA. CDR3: CASSHRTGGNEQFF. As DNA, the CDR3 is TGTGCCAGCAGCCATAGGACAGGGGGCAATGAGCAGTTCTTC.

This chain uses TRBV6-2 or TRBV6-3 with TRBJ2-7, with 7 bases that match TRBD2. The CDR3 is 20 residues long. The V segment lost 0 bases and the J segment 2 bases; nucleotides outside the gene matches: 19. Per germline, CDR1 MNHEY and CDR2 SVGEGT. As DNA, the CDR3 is TGTGCCAGCAGTTACTCGACCAGTAGGCTAGCGGCCCCAACTACCTACGAGCAGTACTTC. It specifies CASSYSTSRLAAPTTYEQYF.

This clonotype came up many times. CDR3 amino acids: CASSAGGEQYF. Written as DNA, the CDR3 is TGTGCCAGCAGCGCCGGTGGCGAGCAGTACTTC. The gene calls are TRBV7-2 and TRBJ2-7; no definite D call. The CDR3 contains 11 residues. CDR1 is SGHTA and CDR2 is FQGNSA in the germline V gene. Trimming stripped 5 bases from V and 6 bases from J, with 8 bases between.

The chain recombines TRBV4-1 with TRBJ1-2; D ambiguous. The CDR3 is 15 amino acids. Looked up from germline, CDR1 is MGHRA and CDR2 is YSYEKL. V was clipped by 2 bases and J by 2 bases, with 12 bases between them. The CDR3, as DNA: TGCGCCAGCAGCCAAAAATTGGGATCCAACTATGGCTACACCTTC. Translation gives CASSQKLGSNYGYTF.

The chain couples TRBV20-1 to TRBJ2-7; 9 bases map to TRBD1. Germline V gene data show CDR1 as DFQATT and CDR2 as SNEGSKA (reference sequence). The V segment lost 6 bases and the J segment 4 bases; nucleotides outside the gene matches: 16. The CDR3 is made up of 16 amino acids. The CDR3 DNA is TGCAGTGCCACAAGCTTGGGACAGGGTATGTTATACGAGCAGTACTTC. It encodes CSATSLGQGMLYEQYF.

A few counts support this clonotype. In DNA form, the CDR3 reads TGTGCCAGCTCACCGGCTAGCGGCGATGAGCAGTTCTTC. Translated, it gives CASSPASGDEQFF. This chain uses TRBV18 with TRBJ2-1, with 7 bases fitting TRBD2. Unmatched junction bases numbered 4, after V lost 3 bases and J lost 8 bases. The CDR3 totals 13 residues. The germline V gene has CDR1 KGHSH and CDR2 LQKENI. The entire variable domain, with the rest obtained from reference TRBV18 and TRBJ2-1, is as follows: NAGVMQNPRHLVRRRGQEARLRCSPMKGHSHVYWYRQLPEEGLKFMVYLQKENIIDESGMPKERFSAEFPKEGPSILRIQQVVRGDSAAYFCASSPASGDEQFFGPGTRLTVL.

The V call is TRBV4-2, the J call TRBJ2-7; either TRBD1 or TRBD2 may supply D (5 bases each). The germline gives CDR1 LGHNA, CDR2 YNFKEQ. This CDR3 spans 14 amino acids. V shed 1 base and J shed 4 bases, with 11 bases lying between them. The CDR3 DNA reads TGTGCCAGCAGCCAAGCGGGGACGGAATACGAGCAGTACTTC. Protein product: CASSQAGTEYEQYF.

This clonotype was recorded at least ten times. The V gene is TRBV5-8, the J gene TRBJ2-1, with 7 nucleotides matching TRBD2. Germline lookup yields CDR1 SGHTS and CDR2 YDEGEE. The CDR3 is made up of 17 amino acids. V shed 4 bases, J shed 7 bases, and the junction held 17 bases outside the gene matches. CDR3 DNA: TGTGCCAGCAGCCCTGTCTGGGCGGGAGTAATCCCGAATGAGCAGTTCTTC. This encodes CASSPVWAGVIPNEQFF. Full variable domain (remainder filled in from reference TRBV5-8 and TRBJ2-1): EAGVTQSPTHLIKTRGQQATLRCSPISGHTSVYWYQQALGLGLQFLLWYDEGEERNRGNFPPRFSGRQFPNYSSELNVNALELEDSALYLCASSPVWAGVIPNEQFFGPGTRLTVL.

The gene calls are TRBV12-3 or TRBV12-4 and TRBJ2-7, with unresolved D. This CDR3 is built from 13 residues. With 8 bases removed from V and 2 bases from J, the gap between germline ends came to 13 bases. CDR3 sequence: CASAAGRTYEQYF. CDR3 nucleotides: TGTGCCAGCGCGGCCGGACGGACCTACGAGCAGTACTTC.

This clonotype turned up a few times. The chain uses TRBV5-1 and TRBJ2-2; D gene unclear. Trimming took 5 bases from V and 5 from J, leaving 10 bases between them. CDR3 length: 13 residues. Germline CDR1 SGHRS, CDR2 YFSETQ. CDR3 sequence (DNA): TGCGCCAGCAGTCCGCCTAGAACCGGGGAGCTGTTTTTT. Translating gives CASSPPRTGELFF.

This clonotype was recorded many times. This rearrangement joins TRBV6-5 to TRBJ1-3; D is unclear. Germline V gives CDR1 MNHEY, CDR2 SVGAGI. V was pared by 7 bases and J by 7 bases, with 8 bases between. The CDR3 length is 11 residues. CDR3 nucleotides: TGTGCCAGCAAACTCGGCAACACCATATATTTT. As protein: CASKLGNTIYF.

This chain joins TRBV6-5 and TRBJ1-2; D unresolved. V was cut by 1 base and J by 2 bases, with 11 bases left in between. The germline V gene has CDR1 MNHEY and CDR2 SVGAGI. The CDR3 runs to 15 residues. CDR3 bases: TGTGCCAGCAGTTACTATTCGAGGGAAAACTATGGCTACACCTTC. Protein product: CASSYYSRENYGYTF.